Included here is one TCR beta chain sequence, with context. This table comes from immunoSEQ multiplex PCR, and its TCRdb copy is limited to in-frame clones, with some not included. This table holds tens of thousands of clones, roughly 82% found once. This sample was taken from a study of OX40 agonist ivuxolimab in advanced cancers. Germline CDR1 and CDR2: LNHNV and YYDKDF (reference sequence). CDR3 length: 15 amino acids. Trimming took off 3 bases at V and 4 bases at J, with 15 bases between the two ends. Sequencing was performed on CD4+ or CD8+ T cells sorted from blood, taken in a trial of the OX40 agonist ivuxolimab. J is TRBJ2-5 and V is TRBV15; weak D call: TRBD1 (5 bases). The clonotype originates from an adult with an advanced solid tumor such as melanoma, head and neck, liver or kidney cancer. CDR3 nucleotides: TGTGCCACCAGCAGGAGGACACTCGGTCTAGAGACCCAGTACTTC. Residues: CATSRRTLGLETQYF.